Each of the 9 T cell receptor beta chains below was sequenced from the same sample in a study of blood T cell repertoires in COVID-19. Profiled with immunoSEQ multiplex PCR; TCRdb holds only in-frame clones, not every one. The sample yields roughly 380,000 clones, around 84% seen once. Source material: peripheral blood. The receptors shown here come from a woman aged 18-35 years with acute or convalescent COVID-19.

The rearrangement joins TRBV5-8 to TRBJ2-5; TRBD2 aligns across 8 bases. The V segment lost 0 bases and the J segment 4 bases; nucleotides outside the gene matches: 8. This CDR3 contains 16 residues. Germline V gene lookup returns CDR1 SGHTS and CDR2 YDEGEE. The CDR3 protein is CASSLGERESLETQYF. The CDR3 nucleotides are TGTGCCAGCAGCTTGGGTGAGCGGGAGTCTCTAGAGACCCAGTACTTC.

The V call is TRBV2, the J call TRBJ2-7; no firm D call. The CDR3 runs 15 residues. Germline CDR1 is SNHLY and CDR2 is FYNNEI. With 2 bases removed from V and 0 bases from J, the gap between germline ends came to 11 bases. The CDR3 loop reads CASSEIASLSYEQYF. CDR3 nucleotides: TGTGCCAGCAGTGAAATAGCCAGTCTCTCCTACGAGCAGTACTTC.

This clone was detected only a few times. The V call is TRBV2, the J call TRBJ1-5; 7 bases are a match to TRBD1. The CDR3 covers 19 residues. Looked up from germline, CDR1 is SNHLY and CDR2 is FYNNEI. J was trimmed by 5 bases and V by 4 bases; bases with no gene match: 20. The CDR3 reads CASSAERGTAYNPYQPQHF. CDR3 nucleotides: TGTGCCAGCAGTGCCGAGAGGGGGACAGCCTACAATCCCTATCAGCCCCAGCATTTT.

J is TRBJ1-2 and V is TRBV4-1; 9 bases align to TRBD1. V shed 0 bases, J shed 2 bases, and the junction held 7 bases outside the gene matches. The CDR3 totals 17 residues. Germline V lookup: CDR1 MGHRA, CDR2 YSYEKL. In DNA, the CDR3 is TGCGCCAGCAGCCAAGAAAACCAGGGACAGGGAAACTATGGCTACACCTTC. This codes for CASSQENQGQGNYGYTF.

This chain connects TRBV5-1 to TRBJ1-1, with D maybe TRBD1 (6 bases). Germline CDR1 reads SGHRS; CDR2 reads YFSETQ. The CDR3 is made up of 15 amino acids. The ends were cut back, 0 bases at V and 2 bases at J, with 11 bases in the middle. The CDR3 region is CASSLEQGRNTEAFF. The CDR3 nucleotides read TGCGCCAGCAGCTTGGAGCAGGGGCGAAACACTGAAGCTTTCTTT.

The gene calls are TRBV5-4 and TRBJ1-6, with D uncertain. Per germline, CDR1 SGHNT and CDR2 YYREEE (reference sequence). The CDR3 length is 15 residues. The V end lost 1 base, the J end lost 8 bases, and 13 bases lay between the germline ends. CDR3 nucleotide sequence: TGTGCCAGCAGCTTGCGGAGTTTCGCGGATTCACCCCTCCACTTT. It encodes CASSLRSFADSPLHF.

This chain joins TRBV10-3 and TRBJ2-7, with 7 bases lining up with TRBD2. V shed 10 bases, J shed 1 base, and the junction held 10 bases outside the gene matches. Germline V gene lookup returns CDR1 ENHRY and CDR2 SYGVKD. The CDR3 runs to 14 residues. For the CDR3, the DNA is TGTGCCACAATTCGGGCGGGAGCGTCCTACGAGCAGTACTTC. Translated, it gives CATIRAGASYEQYF.

The CDR3 region has the DNA TGTGCCAGCAGTAGGACAGGGACGCGGCAAATGGCTTTCTTT. Protein: CASSRTGTRQMAFF. The chain is built from TRBV28 and TRBJ1-1; 8 nucleotides agree with TRBD1. With 5 bases clipped from V and 11 bases from J, the junction kept 13 bases outside the gene matches. Germline CDR1 is MDHEN and CDR2 is SYDVKM. The CDR3 totals 14 residues.

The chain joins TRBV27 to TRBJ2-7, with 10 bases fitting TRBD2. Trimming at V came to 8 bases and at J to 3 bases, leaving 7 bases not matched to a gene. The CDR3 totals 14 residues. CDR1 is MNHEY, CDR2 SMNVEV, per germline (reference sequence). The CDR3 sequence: CASHRTSGNYEQYF. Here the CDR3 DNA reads TGTGCCAGCCACCGGACTAGCGGAAACTACGAGCAGTACTTC.